This T cell receptor beta chain was recorded in a study of response to subunit inactivated influenza vaccine. This CDR3 has 14 residues. Trimming stripped 1 base from V and 7 bases from J, with 11 bases between. TCRdb redid the calling of the RT-PCR reads with MiXCR, one entry per CDR3 protein. The sample includes some 640,000 distinct CDR3 sequences, approximately 15% seen only once; the top ten take roughly 6.4%. The sequencing used PBMCs from blood, collected around 15 days before vaccination. This sequence was found in a man aged 50-60 years who received an inactivated influenza vaccine. This chain joins TRBV12-3 or TRBV12-4 and TRBJ2-1, with D hard to call. The CDR3: CASSLDPSSNEQFF. CDR3 coding DNA: TGTGCCAGCAGTTTAGACCCCTCGAGTAATGAGCAGTTCTTC.